This entry lists 16 T cell receptor beta chains sequenced from one sample in a study of human T cells and chemical hapten exposure. Described time point: patch test 2, 6 weeks after DPC sensitization. This sample's treatment: therapeutic diphenylcyclopropenone sensitization with weekly scalp DPC. TCRdb reprocessed the RACE reads with MiXCR, giving one entry per CDR3 protein. Here the sample spans 80,000 to 100,000 distinct CDR3 sequences, more than 9% being singletons. The specimen was whole blood, collected in connection with sensitization to the hapten diphenylcyclopropenone (DPC). These receptors originate from a woman aged 45 to 65 with alopecia areata. Some clones in this sample may be carry-over from other donors' samples.

This chain links TRBV28 with TRBJ2-7, with TRBD2 as a possible D gene (6 bases). Trimming stripped 5 bases from V and 5 bases from J, with 22 bases between. The CDR3 runs to 16 residues. The germline V gene encodes CDR1 MDHEN and CDR2 SYDVKM. The CDR3: CASSRGLFGGLDEQYF. DNA for the CDR3: TGTGCCAGCAGTAGGGGCCTCTTCGGGGGTTTGGACGAGCAGTACTTC.

This clonotype was seen at least ten times. The chain carries TRBV28 and TRBJ2-7; 7 bases agree with TRBD2. V dropped 5 bases and J dropped 6; count of bases not matched to a gene: 7. Germline CDR1 reads MDHEN; CDR2 reads SYDVKM. CDR3 size: 13 residues. The DNA for the CDR3 is TGTGCCAGCAGTCCTCGTGGGGGGGTCGAGCAGTACTTC. Its protein is CASSPRGGVEQYF.

There are many counts of this clonotype. The rearrangement joins TRBV9 to TRBJ2-4, with TRBD2 matching over 14 bases. The ends lost 0 bases at V and 6 bases at J; junction bases unmatched: 5. The CDR3 runs 17 residues. Germline-derived CDR1 and CDR2 are SGDLS and YYNGEE. CDR3 in DNA: TGTGCCAGCAGCGTAGGACTAGCGGGAGGGCCAGTAAACATTCAGTACTTC. Translated: CASSVGLAGGPVNIQYF.

This clonotype was counted only a few times. The chain has TRBV21-1 and TRBJ2-1; TRBD2 is the table's D call, not checked against the DNA. TRBV21-1 is flagged as a pseudogene. The CDR3 totals 15 residues. The CDR3 protein is CASSNCKCGAHEQFF. CDR3 DNA sequence: TGTGCCAGCAGCAATTGCAAGTGCGGGGCCCATGAGCAGTTCTTC.

At least ten counts were recorded for this clonotype. The V call is TRBV20-1, the J call TRBJ2-1, with no clear D. V was shortened by 7 bases and J by 7 bases, with 8 bases between the two germline ends. Per the germline V gene, CDR1 is DFQATT and CDR2 is SNEGSKA (reference sequence). The CDR3 spans 10 residues. CDR3 bases: TGCAGTGTTCTCGGAAATGAGCAGTTCTTC. As protein: CSVLGNEQFF.

This clonotype was counted only a few times. The chain carries TRBV28 and TRBJ1-6, with D perhaps TRBD1 (6 bases). CDR1 and CDR2 from the germline V gene are MDHEN and SYDVKM. V was clipped by 2 bases and J by 10 bases, with 15 bases between them. This CDR3 is 15 amino acids long. Here the CDR3 DNA reads TGTGCCAGCAGTTTACTCCAGGGGAGGGACTCACCCCTCCACTTT. Translating it yields CASSLLQGRDSPLHF.

This clonotype was picked up a small number of times. One end of the junction fails to match germline, which may point to a read error. The genes are TRBV19 and TRBJ2-6; D perhaps matches TRBD1 (5 bases). The CDR3 contains 15 residues. CDR1 and CDR2 (germline): LNHDA, SQIVND (reference sequence). DNA of the CDR3: TGCCAGGCCAGGGCGATCAACTCTGGGGCCAACGTCCTGACTTTC. This gives the protein CQARAINSGANVLTF.

This clonotype was counted a few times. The chain is built from TRBV20-1 and TRBJ2-7; 9 nucleotides match TRBD2. The germline CDR1 and CDR2 sequences are DFQATT and SNEGSKA (reference sequence). V trimming: 3 bases; J trimming: 6 bases; junction bases outside the gene matches: 6. The length of the CDR3 is 13 residues. CDR3 amino acids: CSASPSGTGEQYF. In DNA form, the CDR3 reads TGCAGTGCTAGCCCTAGCGGGACGGGCGAGCAGTACTTC.

The chain carries TRBV21-1 and TRBJ1-2. TRBV21-1 counts as a pseudogene. This CDR3 contains 13 residues. The CDR3 protein is CASSKGANYGYTF. The CDR3 coding sequence is TGTGCCAGCAGCAAGGGGGCTAACTATGGCTACACCTTC.

The J gene is TRBJ1-6, the V gene TRBV20-1, with unresolved D. CDR3 size: 15 residues. Germline V gene sequence: CDR1 DFQATT, CDR2 SNEGSKA (reference sequence). Trimming took off 1 base at V and 7 bases at J, with 14 bases between the two ends. The CDR3 sequence is CSARAPGPQNSPLHF. CDR3 in DNA: TGCAGTGCTAGAGCCCCAGGCCCGCAGAATTCACCCCTCCACTTT.

This clonotype was found many times. The CDR3 DNA follows: TGTGCCAGCAGCCCCTCCGGGCGAAACTATGGCTACACCTTC. The encoded protein is CASSPSGRNYGYTF. This sequence joins TRBV12-3 or TRBV12-4 and TRBJ1-2, with unresolved D. V lost 6 bases to trimming and J lost 2 bases, with 13 bases between them. This CDR3 comprises 14 residues.

This clonotype appeared a few times. This sequence joins TRBV20-1 and TRBJ1-5; a weak D match, TRBD1 (5 bases). The CDR3 runs to 16 residues. The V gene's germline CDR1 is DFQATT and CDR2 SNEGSKA (reference sequence). V was shortened by 5 bases and J by 2 bases, with 19 bases between the two germline ends. The CDR3, as DNA: TGCAGTGCTCCACCGCGGGGTGGGGACGGCAATCAGCCCCAGCATTTT. Translating it yields CSAPPRGGDGNQPQHF.

The table lists this clonotype with many counts. The gene calls are TRBV5-1 and TRBJ2-3; TRBD2 matches 9 bases. Per germline, CDR1 SGHRS and CDR2 YFSETQ. V lost 4 bases and J lost 2; bases outside the gene matches: 8. The CDR3 covers 16 residues. The chain's CDR3 is CASSQSTSGPTDTQYF. Written as DNA, the CDR3 is TGCGCCAGCAGCCAGTCGACTAGCGGCCCCACAGATACGCAGTATTTT.

This clonotype was seen ten or more times. This chain uses TRBV20-1 with TRBJ1-5; perhaps TRBD1 as D (6 bases). Per the germline V gene, CDR1 is DFQATT and CDR2 is SNEGSKA (reference sequence). CDR3 length equals 13 residues. Between the trimmed V and J ends, which lost 5 bases and 3 bases, there was a span of 11 bases. The CDR3 here is CSAPGENNQPQHF. CDR3 sequence (DNA): TGCAGTGCTCCAGGGGAAAACAATCAGCCCCAGCATTTT.

In this sample, this clonotype turned up a few times. CDR3 in amino acids: CASSEAGELFF. The CDR3 DNA reads as TGTGCCAGCAGTGAGGCCGGGGAGCTGTTTTTT. V gene TRBV12-3 or TRBV12-4 combines with J gene TRBJ2-2; no firm D call. The CDR3 covers 11 residues. Trimming stripped 5 bases from V and 6 bases from J, with 4 bases between.

The chain recombines TRBV7-6 with TRBJ2-1, with D possibly TRBD1 on 6 matching bases. Trimming cost V 7 bases and J 0 bases, with 13 bases left between them. The germline gives CDR1 SGHVS, CDR2 FNYEAQ. The CDR3 has 15 amino acids. DNA of the CDR3: TGTGCCAGCACCAAGAGGACAGACTCCTACAATGAGCAGTTCTTC. Encoded protein: CASTKRTDSYNEQFF.